This T cell receptor (beta chain) was found in a study of T cell repertoires in cytomegalovirus infection. TCRdb redid the calling of the reads with MiXCR, one entry per CDR3 protein. Among some 220,000 distinct CDR3 sequences listed, over 9% were seen once. V lost 1 base to trimming and J lost 6 bases; unmatched junction nucleotides: 3. The CDR3 covers 14 residues. Germline V gene lookup returns CDR1 SGHAT and CDR2 FQNNGV. Only a few counts were recorded for this clonotype. The sequencing input was PBMCs. This clonotype was obtained from a human donor in good health (CMV status not recorded). Some clones in this sample may be carry-over from other donors' samples. The rearrangement uses TRBV11-2 and TRBJ1-5, with 7 nucleotides matching TRBD1. The CDR3 region is CASSLGSGGQPQHF. The CDR3 DNA sequence: TGTGCCAGCAGCTTAGGTTCAGGGGGTCAGCCCCAGCATTTT.